This T cell receptor (beta chain) was sequenced for a study of T cell responses to AZD1222 COVID-19 vaccine. Assay: immunoSEQ multiplex PCR; the TCRdb copy retains only in-frame clones and omits some. The sample lists 35,000 to 50,000 clones, 80% occurring once. Losses at the gene ends were 5 bases for V and 2 bases for J; bases not matched to a gene: 7. The CDR3 consists of 15 residues. From germline, CDR1 is SSHAT and CDR2 FNYEAQ (reference sequence). This clonotype was obtained from an adult who received the MenACWY meningococcal vaccine as a control. This sample comprised peripheral blood, obtained 28 days after the second dose of the MenACWY control vaccine. The chain links TRBV7-7 to TRBJ2-5, with 8 bases that match TRBD2. This chain's CDR3 is CASSPPGGGQETQYF. CDR3 nucleotide sequence: TGTGCCAGCAGCCCTCCGGGGGGGGGACAAGAGACCCAGTACTTC. Variable domain in full (rest from reference TRBV7-7 and TRBJ2-5): GAGVSQSPRYKVTKRGQDVTLRCDPISSHATLYWYQQALGQGPEFLTYFNYEAQPDKSGLPSDRFSAERPEGSISTLTIQRTEQRDSAMYRCASSPPGGGQETQYFGPGTRLLVL.